The 32 T cell receptor beta chains below all came from one sample that was sequenced in a study of blood T cell repertoires in COVID-19. TCRdb keeps only in-frame clones here, not all; method: immunoSEQ multiplex PCR. The table shows around 83,000 clones, with roughly 84% occurring only once. Input material: peripheral blood. The receptor source for this set is a woman in her 70s with acute or convalescent COVID-19.

The chain combines TRBV11-3 with TRBJ1-1; TRBD1 agrees at 7 bases. Per the germline V gene, CDR1 is SGHNT and CDR2 is YENEEA. The CDR3 extends over 16 amino acids. V lost 5 bases and J lost 4; bases outside the gene matches: 13. The CDR3 spells CASSHEGGASGTEAFF. CDR3 coding DNA: TGTGCCAGCAGCCACGAAGGGGGCGCGTCGGGCACTGAAGCTTTCTTT.

The chain combines TRBV10-3 with TRBJ1-6; D is undetermined. This CDR3 is 16 amino acids long. Per the germline V gene, CDR1 is ENHRY and CDR2 is SYGVKD. V was clipped by 2 bases and J by 7 bases, with 15 bases between them. CDR3 nucleotide sequence: TGTGCCATCAGTGAGACGACAAGGATTCACAATTCACCCCTCCACTTT. It yields the protein CAISETTRIHNSPLHF.

The chain couples TRBV5-4 to TRBJ2-5, with 7 bases fitting TRBD2. The length of the CDR3 is 15 residues. Trimming at V came to 0 bases and at J to 1 base, leaving 3 bases not matched to a gene. Germline CDR1 SGHNT, CDR2 YYREEE (reference sequence). CDR3 in DNA: TGTGCCAGCAGCTTGGGGGGGGGAGCCCAAGAGACCCAGTACTTC. It translates to CASSLGGGAQETQYF.

In its sample, this clone was seen a few times. This sequence joins TRBV14 and TRBJ1-5; D is uncertain. The CDR3 has 13 amino acids. Germline V gene data show CDR1 as SGHDN and CDR2 as FVKESK. V shed 5 bases and J shed 0 bases, with 5 bases lying between them. CDR3 sequence reads: CASSLNSNQPQHF. The CDR3, as DNA: TGTGCCAGCAGCTTAAATAGCAATCAGCCCCAGCATTTT. The full variable domain, rest sourced from reference TRBV14 and TRBJ1-5, is EAGVTQFPSHSVIEKGQTVTLRCDPISGHDNLYWYRRVMGKEIKFLLHFVKESKQDESGMPNNRFLAERTGGTYSTLKVQPAELEDSGVYFCASSLNSNQPQHFGDGTRLSIL.

The CDR3 DNA reads TGTGCCAGCAGCTCACCAGGGGCCCGCACCATATATTTT. This sequence encodes CASSSPGARTIYF. The V call is TRBV7-2, the J call TRBJ1-3, with D maybe TRBD1 (6 bases). The CDR3 length is 13 residues. Germline CDR1 is SGHTA and CDR2 is FQGNSA. Trimming pared 4 bases from V and 9 bases from J, leaving 13 bases between.

V usage is TRBV19 and J usage is TRBJ1-1; no clear D. V was pared by 5 bases and J by 0 bases, with 7 bases between. Per germline, CDR1 LNHDA and CDR2 SQIVND (reference sequence). The CDR3 contains 13 residues. CDR3 in amino acids: CASSFSLNTEAFF. The CDR3 region has the DNA TGTGCCAGTAGTTTCTCCTTGAACACTGAAGCTTTCTTT.

The chain links TRBV28 to TRBJ1-1; D is perhaps TRBD1 (5 bases). The CDR3 runs 13 residues. Germline CDR1 reads MDHEN; CDR2 reads SYDVKM. V was shortened by 5 bases and J by 5 bases, with 12 bases between the two germline ends. CDR3: CASSPAGRTEAFF. CDR3 DNA: TGTGCCAGCAGTCCGGCAGGGAGGACTGAAGCTTTCTTT.

This clone was recorded a few times. V and J are TRBV3-1 (or the pseudogene TRBV3-2) and TRBJ2-3, with unresolved D. CDR1 and CDR2 from the germline V gene are LGHDT and YNNKEL (reference sequence). The CDR3 covers 14 residues. The germline V and J ends were trimmed by 4 bases and 5 bases, with 13 bases remaining between them. The CDR3 protein is CASSRPSRKDTQYF. The CDR3, as DNA: TGTGCCAGCAGCCGCCCTTCGAGAAAAGATACGCAGTATTTT.

CDR3 bases: TGTGCCAGCAGTCGGCGGGAGTCATACAATGAGCAGTTCTTC. This codes for CASSRRESYNEQFF. This chain links TRBV6-5 with TRBJ2-1, with 7 bases aligning to TRBD2. CDR3 length: 14 residues. Trimming cost V 5 bases and J 4 bases; bases outside gene matches: 5. Per germline, CDR1 MNHEY and CDR2 SVGAGI.

The table lists this clone with a count of one. The chain links TRBV5-4 to TRBJ2-4, with 7 bases identical to TRBD2. CDR1 and CDR2 (germline): SGHNT, YYREEE (reference sequence). The ends lost 4 bases at V and 8 bases at J; junction bases unmatched: 12. The CDR3 loop spans 15 amino acids. The DNA for the CDR3 is TGTGCCAGCAGCCCCCTCGGGGGGAGGGAAGACATTCAGTACTTC. Translating it yields CASSPLGGREDIQYF.

The chain joins TRBV5-4 to TRBJ2-1, with 10 bases that match TRBD1. The CDR3 has 17 amino acids. J was trimmed by 10 bases and V by 4 bases; bases with no gene match: 17. Germline V gene sequence: CDR1 SGHNT, CDR2 YYREEE (reference sequence). The CDR3 nucleotides read TGTGCCAGCAGCCGCGGGGGACAGGGGCCGGGTACGCGGGAGCAGTTCTTC. Amino acids: CASSRGGQGPGTREQFF.

V and J are TRBV19 and TRBJ1-5; unclear D gene. CDR1 and CDR2 from the germline V gene are LNHDA and SQIVND (reference sequence). This CDR3 region has 15 residues. V was pared by 3 bases and J by 1 base, with 10 bases between. The CDR3 bases are TGTGCCAGTAGTATCAGGCAGACGAGCAATCAGCCCCAGCATTTT. It is translated as CASSIRQTSNQPQHF.

The chain joins TRBV10-3 to TRBJ1-2, with 8 nucleotides matching TRBD1. The CDR3 loop spans 13 amino acids. V was pared by 8 bases and J by 4 bases, with 6 bases of the junction left unmatched. In germline, CDR1 is ENHRY, CDR2 SYGVKD. The CDR3: CAIGQTGAYGYTF. CDR3 nucleotides: TGTGCCATCGGACAGACAGGGGCCTATGGCTACACCTTC.

This clone was counted a few times. CDR3 DNA: TGTGCCACCAGCATTGGGACTAGCGACACCGGGGAGCTGTTTTTT. Protein sequence: CATSIGTSDTGELFF. V gene TRBV15 combines with J gene TRBJ2-2; 10 bases map to TRBD2. V was pared by 4 bases and J by 3 bases, with 2 bases of the junction left unmatched. CDR1 and CDR2 (germline): LNHNV, YYDKDF (reference sequence). The CDR3 totals 15 residues.

The chain combines TRBV4-3 with TRBJ2-2; D remains unclear. The CDR3 has 16 residues. V dropped 4 bases and J dropped 4 bases, with 16 bases sitting between them. Germline V CDR1 and CDR2: LGHNA, YSLEER. This CDR3 is CASSRGSSLLTGELFF. DNA of the CDR3: TGCGCCAGCAGCCGCGGCAGCTCTCTTCTCACCGGGGAGCTGTTTTTT.

The J gene is TRBJ2-7, the V gene TRBV7-9; the D gene is possibly TRBD1 (6 bases). The V gene's germline CDR1 is SEHNR and CDR2 FQNEAQ (reference sequence). The germline V and J ends were trimmed by 4 bases and 1 base, with 8 bases remaining between them. The CDR3 is 13 amino acids. The CDR3 nucleotides are TGTGCCAGCAGCTCGACAGGATCCTACGAGCAGTACGTC. This sequence encodes CASSSTGSYEQYV.

The chain joins TRBV9 to TRBJ2-3; 8 bases fit TRBD2. After removal of 0 bases from V and 1 base from J, the junction contained 4 bases not matched to a gene. This CDR3 region has 16 residues. CDR1 and CDR2 from the germline V gene are SGDLS and YYNGEE. The CDR3 DNA follows: TGTGCCAGCAGCGTAGCGGGGGGGGATGGCACAGATACGCAGTATTTT. Translation gives CASSVAGGDGTDTQYF.

J is TRBJ2-5 and V is TRBV7-8; 7 bases match TRBD2. From germline, CDR1 is SGHVS and CDR2 FQNEAQ. The V gene end was trimmed by 1 base and the J gene end by 5 bases; junction bases not matched to a gene: 10. This CDR3 spans 16 amino acids. The CDR3 bases are TGTGCCAGCAGCTTAGGGCTGGGGGGGAACGGGGAGACCCAGTACTTC. This encodes CASSLGLGGNGETQYF.

This sequence joins TRBV27 and TRBJ2-1; D is unresolved. V dropped 5 bases and J dropped 4 bases, with 3 bases sitting between them. This CDR3 contains 11 residues. Looked up from germline, CDR1 is MNHEY and CDR2 is SMNVEV (reference sequence). The CDR3 nucleotides are TGTGCCAGCAGTGCGTACAATGAGCAGTTCTTC. It specifies CASSAYNEQFF.

The rearrangement joins TRBV20-1 to TRBJ2-3; possibly TRBD2 for D (6 bases). V lost 3 bases and J lost 8, with 15 bases in between. The CDR3 is made up of 13 amino acids. The germline V gene encodes CDR1 DFQATT and CDR2 SNEGSKA (reference sequence). This CDR3 is CSASRRGLGTQYF. DNA of the CDR3: TGCAGTGCTAGTCGGAGGGGTTTGGGTACGCAGTATTTT.

Of note for this clone: Germline and junction disagree at one end, which may indicate a read error. Other DNA sequences in this specimen translate into the identical CDR3. The chain links TRBV3-1 (or the pseudogene TRBV3-2) to TRBJ1-3; D ambiguous. The CDR3 has 14 residues. Germline V gene lookup returns CDR1 LGHDT and CDR2 YNNKEL (reference sequence). CDR3 region: CASSQPGSGNTIYF. The CDR3 region has the DNA TGTGCCAGTAGCCAACCGGGATCTGGAAACACCATATATTTT.

This chain connects TRBV28 to TRBJ2-3; 9 bases are a match to TRBD2. Looked up from germline, CDR1 is MDHEN and CDR2 is SYDVKM. V dropped 3 bases and J dropped 5; count of bases not matched to a gene: 3. The CDR3 consists of 14 residues. The CDR3 sequence is CASSFAGGGDTQYF. In DNA form, the CDR3 reads TGTGCCAGCAGTTTTGCGGGAGGGGGAGATACGCAGTATTTT. Full variable domain (remainder filled in from reference TRBV28 and TRBJ2-3): DVKVTQSSRYLVKRTGEKVFLECVQDMDHENMFWYRQDPGLGLRLIYFSYDVKMKEKGDIPEGYSVSREKKERFSLILESASTNQTSMYLCASSFAGGGDTQYFGPGTRLTVL.

J is TRBJ1-2 and V is TRBV27; possibly TRBD1 for D (5 bases). Germline CDR1 reads MNHEY; CDR2 reads SMNVEV (reference sequence). V gave up 5 bases and J gave up 3 bases, with 13 bases separating them. The CDR3 runs 14 residues. The DNA of the CDR3 is TGTGCCAGCAGTCCGAGGGGAGGTCACTATGGCTACACCTTC. This codes for CASSPRGGHYGYTF.

The chain uses TRBV7-6 and TRBJ2-5, with D perhaps TRBD1 (6 bases). CDR1 SGHVS and CDR2 FNYEAQ come from the germline V gene. CDR3 length equals 16 residues. V lost 1 base to trimming and J lost 6 bases, with 18 bases between them. The CDR3 bases are TGTGCCAGCAGCTTAGAGGGTCAGGGGATACGGAAGACCCAGTACTTC. Protein sequence: CASSLEGQGIRKTQYF. The full variable domain, completed using reference TRBV7-6 and TRBJ2-5, is GAGVSQSPRYKVTKRGQDVALRCDPISGHVSLYWYRQALGQGPEFLTYFNYEAQQDKSGLPNDRFSAERPEGSISTLTIQRTEQRDSAMYRCASSLEGQGIRKTQYFGPGTRLLVL.

The chain is built from TRBV4-3 and TRBJ1-4; TRBD1 might be the D (5 bases). From germline, CDR1 is LGHNA and CDR2 YSLEER. CDR3 length equals 15 residues. V dropped 4 bases and J dropped 5 bases, with 14 bases sitting between them. For the CDR3, the DNA is TGCGCCAGCAGCCGAGACCAGGGAAGGAATGAAAAACTGTTTTTT. This encodes CASSRDQGRNEKLFF.

The gene calls are TRBV5-8 and TRBJ2-7; D is undetermined. CDR1 is SGHTS, CDR2 YDEGEE, per germline. V was shortened by 9 bases and J by 3 bases, with 16 bases between the two germline ends. The CDR3 covers 13 residues. The CDR3 spells CATNLGLHYEQYV. In DNA, the CDR3 is TGTGCCACCAACCTAGGCCTTCACTACGAGCAGTACGTC.

This chain links TRBV6-2 or TRBV6-3 with TRBJ2-1, with 10 bases that match TRBD2. V gave up 3 bases and J gave up 8 bases; unmatched junction bases: 7. The CDR3 length is 15 residues. Germline-derived CDR1 and CDR2 are MNHEY and SVGEGT. CDR3 bases: TGTGCCAGCAGTTATACCCAGCGGGGGGGCGATGAGCAGTTCTTC. It translates to CASSYTQRGGDEQFF.

The chain is built from TRBV11-3 and TRBJ2-1; D not resolved. The CDR3 extends over 12 amino acids. Trimming took 1 base from V and 4 from J, leaving 2 bases between them. The V gene's germline CDR1 is SGHNT and CDR2 YENEEA. The CDR3 DNA sequence: TGTGCCAGCAGCTTAGCGTACAATGAGCAGTTCTTC. Translation gives CASSLAYNEQFF.

The chain carries TRBV7-9 and TRBJ2-5; D is perhaps TRBD1 (5 bases). The germline gives CDR1 SEHNR, CDR2 FQNEAQ (reference sequence). The CDR3 totals 17 residues. Trimming removed 3 bases at V and 1 base at J, with 18 bases between. The CDR3 DNA sequence: TGTGCCAGCAGCTTCCCTTCCCGTGTGGGGCTCCAAGAGACCCAGTACTTC. It encodes CASSFPSRVGLQETQYF.

This chain links TRBV6-2 or TRBV6-3 with TRBJ1-2; D might be TRBD1 (6 bases). This CDR3 comprises 17 residues. Trimming pared 2 bases from V and 1 base from J, leaving 17 bases between. The germline gives CDR1 MNHEY, CDR2 SVGEGT. This CDR3 is CASSYAGLDRINYGYTF. DNA for the CDR3: TGTGCCAGCAGTTACGCCGGGTTGGACAGAATTAACTATGGCTACACCTTC.

This chain uses TRBV10-3 with TRBJ2-7, with 8 bases identical to TRBD2. Trimming removed 2 bases from V and 4 bases from J; junction bases left unmatched: 7. The CDR3 length is 15 residues. The germline CDR1 and CDR2 sequences are ENHRY and SYGVKD. CDR3 in DNA: TGTGCCATCAGTGAGCCGGGACTAGGGGTGTACGAGCAGTACGTC. Protein product: CAISEPGLGVYEQYV.

This clone appeared once. The chain recombines TRBV18 with TRBJ2-3, with D possibly matching TRBD1 (6 bases). Trimming stripped 2 bases from V and 4 bases from J, with 7 bases between. The CDR3 extends over 13 amino acids. Germline V gene data show CDR1 as KGHSH and CDR2 as LQKENI. The CDR3 is CASSPRTADTQYF. The CDR3 nucleotides are TGTGCCAGCTCACCAAGGACAGCAGATACGCAGTATTTT.